The rows below give T cell receptor beta chains drawn from one sample of a study of lymphopenia after photon versus proton radiotherapy. Using immunoSEQ multiplex PCR, the repertoire was profiled, and TCRdb retains in-frame clones only, with some absent. The sample lists about 70,000 clones, 80% to 95% occurring once. The input for sequencing was peripheral blood, taken from a patient treated with photon-based radiotherapy. These receptor sequences come from a middle-aged woman with cholangiocarcinoma. Each CDR3 is given with its conserved first and last residue. Fields, in order: J gene, clone size, D gene, V gene, CDR3 protein, CDR3 DNA. A D gene is named only where the DNA matches it firmly. The listing skips clone size in some rows; elsewhere it reads once, few, many or a size class.

j_call: TRBJ2-1; clone_size: once; d_call: NA; v_call: TRBV30; cdr3_aa: CAWSQGWTSYNEQFF; cdr3_nt: TGTGCCTGGAGCCAGGGGTGGACCTCCTACAATGAGCAGTTCTTC
j_call: TRBJ2-3; clone_size: once; d_call: NA; v_call: TRBV5-4; cdr3_aa: CASSWDGNTDTQYF; cdr3_nt: TGTGCCAGCAGCTGGGACGGTAACACAGATACGCAGTATTTT
j_call: TRBJ1-2; clone_size: NA; d_call: NA; v_call: TRBV5-1; cdr3_aa: CASALGQHNYGYTF; cdr3_nt: TGCGCCAGCGCACTCGGCCAGCATAACTATGGCTACACCTTC
j_call: TRBJ1-3; clone_size: NA; d_call: NA; v_call: TRBV6-1; cdr3_aa: CASSETATPGPIYF; cdr3_nt: TGTGCCAGCAGTGAAACGGCTACCCCGGGGCCCATATATTTT
j_call: TRBJ1-6; clone_size: once; d_call: NA; v_call: TRBV27; cdr3_aa: CASSRNNSPLHF; cdr3_nt: TGTGCCAGCAGCCGAAATAATTCACCCCTCCACTTT
j_call: TRBJ2-7; clone_size: NA; d_call: NA; v_call: TRBV10-2; cdr3_aa: CASSPSTGEQYF; cdr3_nt: TGCGCCAGCAGTCCCTCAACAGGAGAGCAGTACTTC
j_call: TRBJ2-1; clone_size: NA; d_call: NA; v_call: TRBV7-2; cdr3_aa: CASSLAWHPSYNEQFF; cdr3_nt: TGTGCCAGCAGCTTAGCTTGGCACCCCTCCTACAATGAGCAGTTCTTC
j_call: TRBJ1-5; clone_size: NA; d_call: NA; v_call: TRBV7-3; cdr3_aa: CASSLKGRMQPQHF; cdr3_nt: TGTGCCAGCAGCTTAAAAGGGAGGATGCAGCCCCAGCATTTT
j_call: TRBJ2-7; clone_size: once; d_call: TRBD2; v_call: TRBV9; cdr3_aa: CASSVEPSGSGKNLYEQYF; cdr3_nt: TGTGCCAGCAGCGTAGAGCCTAGCGGGAGTGGCAAGAACCTCTACGAGCAGTACTTC
j_call: TRBJ2-3; clone_size: NA; d_call: TRBD2; v_call: TRBV5-1; cdr3_aa: CASSLGVLGLAGGRWGRTDTQYF; cdr3_nt: TGCGCCAGCAGCTTGGGGGTGTTAGGCCTAGCGGGAGGCCGCTGGGGCAGGACAGATACGCAGTATTTT
j_call: TRBJ1-6; clone_size: NA; d_call: NA; v_call: TRBV7-6; cdr3_aa: CASSLQGNSPLHF; cdr3_nt: TGTGCCAGCAGCTTACAGGGTAATTCACCCCTCCACTTT
j_call: TRBJ2-7; clone_size: NA; d_call: NA; v_call: TRBV30; cdr3_aa: CAWDSGAYEQYF; cdr3_nt: TGTGCCTGGGACTCAGGGGCCTACGAGCAGTACTTC
j_call: TRBJ2-7; clone_size: medium-sized; d_call: TRBD2; v_call: TRBV27; cdr3_aa: CASSLGTNGDYEQYF; cdr3_nt: TGTGCCAGCAGTTTAGGGACTAACGGGGACTACGAGCAGTACTTC
j_call: TRBJ2-7; clone_size: NA; d_call: NA; v_call: TRBV4-1; cdr3_aa: CASSQDPGSYEQYF; cdr3_nt: TGCGCCAGCAGCCAAGATCCCGGTTCCTACGAGCAGTACTTC
j_call: TRBJ2-3; clone_size: NA; d_call: TRBD1; v_call: TRBV9; cdr3_aa: CASSGDRGSITDTQYF; cdr3_nt: TGTGCCAGCAGTGGAGACAGGGGTAGTATCACAGATACGCAGTATTTT
j_call: TRBJ2-2; clone_size: NA; d_call: NA; v_call: TRBV11-2; cdr3_aa: CASSPPGGRLFF; cdr3_nt: TGTGCCAGCAGCCCTCCCGGGGGCCGGCTGTTTTTT
j_call: TRBJ2-1; clone_size: NA; d_call: TRBD2; v_call: TRBV5-1; cdr3_aa: CASSLLAGVLFF; cdr3_nt: TGCGCCAGCAGCTTGCTAGCGGGAGTTCTGTTCTTC
j_call: TRBJ1-2; clone_size: NA; d_call: TRBD1; v_call: TRBV9; cdr3_aa: CASSVQGAADGYTF; cdr3_nt: TGTGCCAGCAGCGTGCAGGGGGCAGCGGATGGCTACACCTTC
j_call: TRBJ2-1; clone_size: NA; d_call: TRBD2; v_call: TRBV9; cdr3_aa: CASSVGLAGTLGEQFF; cdr3_nt: TGTGCCAGCAGCGTAGGCCTAGCGGGGACGTTGGGTGAGCAGTTCTTC
j_call: TRBJ2-3; clone_size: NA; d_call: NA; v_call: TRBV10-3; cdr3_aa: CAISEEAGAANTDTQYF; cdr3_nt: TGTGCCATCAGTGAAGAGGCGGGGGCCGCTAACACAGATACGCAGTATTTT
j_call: TRBJ2-2; clone_size: NA; d_call: NA; v_call: TRBV23-1; cdr3_aa: CASSQVQGAAGELFF; cdr3_nt: TGCGCCAGCAGTCAAGTACAAGGGGCGGCCGGGGAGCTGTTTTTT
j_call: TRBJ1-5; clone_size: once; d_call: NA; v_call: TRBV7-2; cdr3_aa: CASSLARQSQPQHF; cdr3_nt: TGTGCCAGCAGCTTAGCGCGACAGTCTCAGCCCCAGCATTTT
j_call: TRBJ1-2; clone_size: NA; d_call: NA; v_call: TRBV7-2; cdr3_aa: CASSQSTGNYGYTF; cdr3_nt: TGTGCCAGCAGCCAATCGACGGGCAACTATGGCTACACCTTC
j_call: TRBJ2-1; clone_size: NA; d_call: TRBD2; v_call: TRBV7-3; cdr3_aa: CASSEGGSVNEQFF; cdr3_nt: TGTGCCAGCAGTGAGGGCGGGAGTGTAAATGAGCAGTTCTTC
j_call: TRBJ1-2; clone_size: NA; d_call: NA; v_call: TRBV14; cdr3_aa: CASSQVLSGHNYGYTF; cdr3_nt: TGTGCCAGCAGCCAAGTATTATCGGGCCATAACTATGGCTACACCTTC
j_call: TRBJ1-1; clone_size: NA; d_call: NA; v_call: TRBV5-1; cdr3_aa: CASSETVFMNTEAFF; cdr3_nt: TGCGCCAGCAGCGAGACAGTGTTCATGAACACTGAAGCTTTCTTT
j_call: TRBJ1-1; clone_size: NA; d_call: TRBD1; v_call: TRBV6-5; cdr3_aa: CASSYNRGQVNTEAFF; cdr3_nt: TGTGCCAGCAGTTACAACAGGGGTCAGGTAAACACTGAAGCTTTCTTT
j_call: TRBJ2-7; clone_size: medium-sized; d_call: TRBD2; v_call: TRBV27; cdr3_aa: CASSSNAGVSSYEQYF; cdr3_nt: TGTGCCAGCAGTTCAAACGCGGGGGTTAGCTCCTACGAGCAGTACTTC
j_call: TRBJ2-7; clone_size: once; d_call: TRBD2; v_call: TRBV6-4; cdr3_aa: CASSPLAGGAGEQYF; cdr3_nt: TGTGCCAGCAGTCCGCTAGCGGGGGGGGCGGGCGAGCAGTACTTC
j_call: TRBJ1-1; clone_size: NA; d_call: NA; v_call: TRBV2; cdr3_aa: CASSEFSAGFTEAFF; cdr3_nt: TGTGCCAGCAGTGAATTTAGCGCGGGGTTCACTGAAGCTTTCTTT
j_call: TRBJ1-1; clone_size: NA; d_call: TRBD1; v_call: TRBV19; cdr3_aa: CASSTRTGVVATEAFF; cdr3_nt: TGTGCCAGTAGTACCCGGACAGGGGTCGTTGCAACTGAAGCTTTCTTT
j_call: TRBJ2-1; clone_size: NA; d_call: TRBD2; v_call: TRBV19; cdr3_aa: CAVAGEVNEQFF; cdr3_nt: TGTGCCGTAGCGGGAGAAGTAAATGAGCAGTTCTTC
j_call: TRBJ2-3; clone_size: NA; d_call: TRBD2; v_call: TRBV2; cdr3_aa: CASDSTSGKTDTQYF; cdr3_nt: TGTGCCAGCGACTCGACTAGCGGGAAGACAGATACGCAGTATTTT
j_call: TRBJ1-4; clone_size: NA; d_call: NA; v_call: TRBV10-3; cdr3_aa: CAISAASPGTNEKLFF; cdr3_nt: TGTGCCATCAGCGCCGCGTCTCCTGGAACTAATGAAAAACTGTTTTTT
j_call: TRBJ1-5; clone_size: once; d_call: NA; v_call: TRBV27; cdr3_aa: CASSSGPRQPQHF; cdr3_nt: TGTGCCAGCAGTTCAGGGCCCCGGCAGCCCCAGCATTTT
j_call: TRBJ1-2; clone_size: NA; d_call: NA; v_call: TRBV6-5; cdr3_aa: CASSPYSAWGYTF; cdr3_nt: TGTGCCAGCAGTCCCTACTCCGCATGGGGCTACACCTTC
j_call: TRBJ1-3; clone_size: NA; d_call: NA; v_call: TRBV10-1; cdr3_aa: CASSEYVEQDPGNTIYF; cdr3_nt: TGCGCCAGCAGTGAGTATGTGGAACAGGATCCGGGAAACACCATATATTTT
j_call: TRBJ1-1; clone_size: NA; d_call: TRBD1; v_call: TRBV5-1; cdr3_aa: CASSRDRGTEAFF; cdr3_nt: TGCGCCAGCAGCCGGGACAGGGGGACTGAAGCTTTCTTT
j_call: TRBJ2-1; clone_size: NA; d_call: NA; v_call: TRBV19; cdr3_aa: CASRWPGLSEQFF; cdr3_nt: TGTGCCAGTCGTTGGCCGGGTCTCAGTGAGCAGTTCTTC
j_call: TRBJ1-3; clone_size: once; d_call: TRBD1; v_call: TRBV5-6; cdr3_aa: CASSLPGTEAGNTIYF; cdr3_nt: TGTGCCAGCAGCTTGCCCGGGACAGAAGCTGGAAACACCATATATTTT
j_call: TRBJ2-1; clone_size: NA; d_call: TRBD1; v_call: TRBV2; cdr3_aa: CASKGTGRASYNEQFF; cdr3_nt: TGTGCCAGCAAGGGGACAGGGAGAGCCTCCTACAATGAGCAGTTCTTC
j_call: TRBJ2-1; clone_size: NA; d_call: NA; v_call: TRBV7-8; cdr3_aa: CASSLGSEQFF; cdr3_nt: TGTGCCAGCAGCTTAGGGAGTGAGCAGTTCTTC
j_call: TRBJ2-3; clone_size: once; d_call: NA; v_call: TRBV7-6; cdr3_aa: CASSLGLDEMTQYF; cdr3_nt: TGTGCCAGCAGCTTAGGCCTAGATGAAATGACGCAGTATTTT
j_call: TRBJ1-2; clone_size: NA; d_call: NA; v_call: TRBV23-1; cdr3_aa: CASSQSVRAGAPNYGYTF; cdr3_nt: TGCGCCAGCAGTCAATCGGTCCGCGCAGGCGCACCTAACTATGGCTACACCTTC
j_call: TRBJ1-5; clone_size: few; d_call: NA; v_call: TRBV6-1; cdr3_aa: CASTYSGGRQPQHF; cdr3_nt: TGTGCCAGCACGTATTCGGGTGGCCGACAGCCCCAGCATTTT
j_call: TRBJ1-5; clone_size: NA; d_call: NA; v_call: TRBV7-2; cdr3_aa: CASSLTFSGRQPQHF; cdr3_nt: TGTGCCAGCAGCCTAACCTTCAGTGGGCGTCAGCCCCAGCATTTT